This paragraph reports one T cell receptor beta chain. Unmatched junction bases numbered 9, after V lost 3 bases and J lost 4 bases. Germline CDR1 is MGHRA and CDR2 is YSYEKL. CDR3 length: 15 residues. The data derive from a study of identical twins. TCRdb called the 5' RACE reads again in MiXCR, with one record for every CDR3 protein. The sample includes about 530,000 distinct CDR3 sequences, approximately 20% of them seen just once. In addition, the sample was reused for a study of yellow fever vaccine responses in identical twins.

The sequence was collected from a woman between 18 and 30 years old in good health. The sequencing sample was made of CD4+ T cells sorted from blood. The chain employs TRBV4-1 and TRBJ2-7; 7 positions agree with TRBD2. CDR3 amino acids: CASSHPASGSYEQYF. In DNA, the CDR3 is TGCGCCAGCAGCCACCCGGCTAGCGGATCTTACGAGCAGTACTTC.